This TCR beta chain was identified during a study of blood T cells in healthy people across ages. General observations from the study: Estimated diversity, derived from one million T cells, was regarded as an underestimate.

A second PCR of about 6 to 11 cycles used a sample-barcoded 5' primer and a J-beta primer mix. Every sample returned 2.5 million or more CDR3-containing paired-end reads. Using its own MiXCR run on the 5' RACE reads, TCRdb lists one record per CDR3 protein. The sample records hundreds of thousands of distinct CDR3 sequences, about 25% being singletons. Worth noting for this clonotype: Antigen specificity is unknown. One end of the junction does not line up with germline, which may come from a read error.

This sample was shared with a second study, whose subject was T cells of mothers and their children. From that paper: A few mothers and their six children, all healthy Caucasians, donated. When mothers and children were related, their normalized repertoire overlap, which was always slightly higher, did not differ significantly from that of unrelated pairs.

This sequence was found in a boy aged 5-17 years in good health. Sequences were obtained from blood.

In DNA, the CDR3 is TGCGGCGTTGAAGTCTGGCGAACTGAAGCTTTCTTT. It is translated as CGVEVWRTEAFF. V and J are TRBV29-1 and TRBJ1-1; D is uncertain. Germline assignment: CDR1 SQVTM and CDR2 ANQGSEA. This CDR3 comprises 12 residues.